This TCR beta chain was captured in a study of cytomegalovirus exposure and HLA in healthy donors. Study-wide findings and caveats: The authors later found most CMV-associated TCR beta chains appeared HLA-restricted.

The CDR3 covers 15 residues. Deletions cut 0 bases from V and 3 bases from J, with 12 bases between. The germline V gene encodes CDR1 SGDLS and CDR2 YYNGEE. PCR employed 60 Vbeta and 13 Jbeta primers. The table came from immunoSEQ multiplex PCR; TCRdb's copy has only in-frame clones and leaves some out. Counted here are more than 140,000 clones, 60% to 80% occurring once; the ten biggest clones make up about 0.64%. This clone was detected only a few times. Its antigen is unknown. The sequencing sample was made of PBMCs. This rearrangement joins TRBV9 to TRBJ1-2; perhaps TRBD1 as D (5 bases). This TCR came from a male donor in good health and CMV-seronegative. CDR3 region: CASSVVPRGYYGYTF. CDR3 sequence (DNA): TGTGCCAGCAGCGTAGTGCCAAGGGGCTACTATGGCTACACCTTC.